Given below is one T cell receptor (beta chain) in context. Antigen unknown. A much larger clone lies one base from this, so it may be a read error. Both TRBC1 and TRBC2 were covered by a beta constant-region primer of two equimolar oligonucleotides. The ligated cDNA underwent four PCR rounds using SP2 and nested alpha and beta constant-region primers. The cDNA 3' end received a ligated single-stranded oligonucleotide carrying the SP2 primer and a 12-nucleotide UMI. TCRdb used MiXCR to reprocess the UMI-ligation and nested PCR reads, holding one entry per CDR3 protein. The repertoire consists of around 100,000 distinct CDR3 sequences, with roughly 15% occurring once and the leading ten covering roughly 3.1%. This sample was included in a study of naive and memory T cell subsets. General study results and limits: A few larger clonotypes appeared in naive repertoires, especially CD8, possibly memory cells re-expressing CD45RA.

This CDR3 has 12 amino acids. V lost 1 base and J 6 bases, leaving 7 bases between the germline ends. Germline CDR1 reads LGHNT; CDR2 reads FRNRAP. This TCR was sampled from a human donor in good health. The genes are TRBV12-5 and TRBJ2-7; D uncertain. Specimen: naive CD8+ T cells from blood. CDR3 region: CASGLGLSEQYF. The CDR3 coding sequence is TGTGCTAGTGGTTTGGGACTGAGCGAGCAGTACTTC.